This T cell receptor (beta chain) originates from a study of T cell responses to AZD1222 COVID-19 vaccine. Findings of the study overall: Elevations in Spike-specific TCR breadth and depth followed administration of two AZD1222 doses.

The CDR3 runs 13 residues. Trimming shortened V by 0 bases and J by 0 bases, and 3 bases separated the two germline ends. CDR1 and CDR2 (germline): SGHDT, YYEEEE. Some clones are missing from TCRdb's copy, which holds only in-frame ones; the method was immunoSEQ multiplex PCR. This repertoire shows more than 25,000 clones, approximately 88% found once; its top ten account for roughly 1.3%. Points on this clone: The antigen is unknown.

The sample consisted of peripheral blood, taken on day 0 of AZD1222 vaccination. This clonotype originated in an adult in good health. The V gene is TRBV5-6, the J gene TRBJ1-1; D is ambiguous. CDR3 protein: CASSLGMNTEAFF. DNA of the CDR3: TGTGCCAGCAGCTTGGGTATGAACACTGAAGCTTTCTTT.